The 4 T cell receptor beta chains below come from one sample, sequenced in a study of shared clonotypes between healthy human individuals. The protocol was immunoSEQ multiplex PCR, while the TCRdb copy is restricted to in-frame clones and leaves out a portion. The table records 2,500,000 or so clones, 90% to 95% of them present only once. Sequencing was performed on naive CD4+ T cells from PBMCs. Stated subset: CD45RA+ positively selected. The receptors were sampled from a man aged 18-30 years in good health. Some clones in this sample may be carry-over from other donors' samples.

A remark on this clone: Other DNA sequences of this sample code for an identical CDR3. The rearrangement joins TRBV28 to TRBJ1-3; D gene ambiguous. V was trimmed by 1 base and J by 0 bases, leaving 4 bases between them. From germline, CDR1 is MDHEN and CDR2 SYDVKM. The CDR3 contains 14 residues. Here the CDR3 DNA reads TGTGCCAGCAGTTTATTGGGCTCTGGAAACACCATATATTTT. Translation gives CASSLLGSGNTIYF.

CDR3 region: CAWRTPGGYEQYF. CDR3 DNA sequence: TGTGCCTGGAGAACCCCCGGTGGGTACGAGCAGTACTTC. The chain has TRBV30 and TRBJ2-7; D uncertain. Trimming shortened V by 3 bases and J by 4 bases, and 13 bases separated the two germline ends. Germline CDR1 and CDR2: GTSNPN and SVGIG (reference sequence). The CDR3 sequence is 13 residues long.

The genes are TRBV18 and TRBJ1-1, with 8 nucleotides matching TRBD1. Germline V gene lookup returns CDR1 KGHSH and CDR2 LQKENI. Losses at the gene ends were 1 base for V and 5 bases for J; bases not matched to a gene: 18. The CDR3 has 19 amino acids. The CDR3 region has the DNA TGTGCCAGCTCACCACAACCGAGTAGTCAGGGGGCTGTGGGGACTGAAGCTTTCTTT. This codes for CASSPQPSSQGAVGTEAFF.

The rearrangement links TRBV7-9 to TRBJ1-2; tentatively, D is TRBD1 (5 bases). CDR3 length equals 15 residues. CDR1 SEHNR and CDR2 FQNEAQ come from the germline V gene (reference sequence). The germline V and J ends were trimmed by 5 bases and 0 bases, with 13 bases remaining between them. CDR3 DNA sequence: TGTGCCAGCAGCCTACTTGGGGGGTCTAACTATGGCTACACCTTC. It specifies CASSLLGGSNYGYTF.